One sample yielded the 3 T cell receptor beta chains listed below, sequenced in a study of blood T cell repertoires in COVID-19. Assay: immunoSEQ multiplex PCR; the TCRdb copy retains only in-frame clones and omits some. Among tens of thousands of clones listed, approximately 84% were seen once. Material: peripheral blood. These TCRs come from a human donor with active COVID-19. The donor label of this sample is uncertain.

This clone has just a few counts. This chain uses TRBV6-6 with TRBJ1-1; 7 positions agree with TRBD1. Trimming cost V 11 bases and J 4 bases; bases outside gene matches: 10. Per the germline V gene, CDR1 is MNHNY and CDR2 is SVGAGI (reference sequence). This CDR3 is built from 13 residues. CDR3 DNA sequence: TGTGCCGGAGGACAGGTTAGCACCACTGAAGCTTTCTTT. Encoded protein: CAGGQVSTTEAFF.

The chain combines TRBV4-1 with TRBJ1-1; a weak D match, TRBD1 (6 bases). The CDR3 spans 13 residues. Germline-derived CDR1 and CDR2 are MGHRA and YSYEKL. Trimming pared 6 bases from V and 5 bases from J, leaving 13 bases between. The CDR3 protein is CASRRGLSTEAFF. DNA for the CDR3: TGCGCCAGCAGGAGGGGGTTGTCGACTGAAGCTTTCTTT.

J is TRBJ2-5 and V is TRBV9; 8 bases match TRBD1. Per germline, CDR1 SGDLS and CDR2 YYNGEE. The trim removed 3 bases at V and 0 bases at J, leaving 7 bases unmatched. The CDR3 contains 16 residues. The CDR3 coding sequence is TGTGCCAGCAGCGGTAGACAGGGGTTCGACCAAGAGACCCAGTACTTC. This codes for CASSGRQGFDQETQYF.